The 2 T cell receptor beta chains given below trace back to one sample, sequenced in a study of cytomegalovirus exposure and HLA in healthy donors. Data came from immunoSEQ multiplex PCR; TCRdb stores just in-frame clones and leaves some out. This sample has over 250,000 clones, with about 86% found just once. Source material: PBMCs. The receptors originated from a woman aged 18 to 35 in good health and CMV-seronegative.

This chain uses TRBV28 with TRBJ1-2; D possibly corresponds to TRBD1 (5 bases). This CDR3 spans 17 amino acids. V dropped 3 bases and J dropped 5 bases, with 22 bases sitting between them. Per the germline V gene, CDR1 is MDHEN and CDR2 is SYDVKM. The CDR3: CASSFSKAGQNPYGYTF. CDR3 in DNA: TGTGCCAGCAGTTTTTCCAAGGCCGGACAAAACCCTTATGGCTACACCTTC.

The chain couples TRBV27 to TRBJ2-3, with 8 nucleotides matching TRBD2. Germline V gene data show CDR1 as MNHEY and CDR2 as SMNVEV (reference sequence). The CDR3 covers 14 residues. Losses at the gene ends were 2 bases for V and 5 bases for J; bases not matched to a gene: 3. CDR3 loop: CASSLLAGKDTQYF. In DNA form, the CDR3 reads TGTGCCAGCAGTTTACTAGCGGGTAAAGATACGCAGTATTTT.